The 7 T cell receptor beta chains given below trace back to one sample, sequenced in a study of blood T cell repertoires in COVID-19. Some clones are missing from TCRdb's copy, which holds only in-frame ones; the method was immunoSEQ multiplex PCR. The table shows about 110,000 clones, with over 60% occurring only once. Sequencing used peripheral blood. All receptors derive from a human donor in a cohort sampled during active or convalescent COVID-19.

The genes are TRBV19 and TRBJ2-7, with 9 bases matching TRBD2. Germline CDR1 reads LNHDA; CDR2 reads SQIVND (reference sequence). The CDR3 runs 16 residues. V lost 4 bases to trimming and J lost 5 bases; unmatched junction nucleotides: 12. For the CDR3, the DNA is TGTGCCAGTAGTACTGGAAGCGGGAGGAGACAGAACGAGCAGTACTTC. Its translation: CASSTGSGRRQNEQYF.

The CDR3 reads CASSRQGGSEKLFF. CDR3 DNA sequence: TGTGCCAGCAGTAGACAGGGGGGGAGTGAAAAACTGTTTTTT. The genes are TRBV6-1 and TRBJ1-4; 9 bases line up with TRBD1. The V gene's germline CDR1 is MNHNS and CDR2 SASEGT. The V gene end was trimmed by 5 bases and the J gene end by 7 bases; junction bases not matched to a gene: 5. The CDR3 spans 14 residues.

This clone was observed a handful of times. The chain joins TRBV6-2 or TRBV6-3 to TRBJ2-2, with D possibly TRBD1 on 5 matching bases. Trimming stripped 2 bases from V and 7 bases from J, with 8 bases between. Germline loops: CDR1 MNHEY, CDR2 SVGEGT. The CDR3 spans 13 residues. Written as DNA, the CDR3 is TGTGCCAGCAGTTACCAGGGTTTCGGGGAGCTGTTTTTT. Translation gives CASSYQGFGELFF.

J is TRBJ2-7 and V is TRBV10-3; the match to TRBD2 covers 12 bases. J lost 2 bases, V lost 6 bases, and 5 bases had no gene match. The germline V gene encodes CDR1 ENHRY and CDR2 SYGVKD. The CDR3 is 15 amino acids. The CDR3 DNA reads TGTGCCATCAGCGCCCGACTAGCGGGAGCCTACGAGCAGTACTTC. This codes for CAISARLAGAYEQYF.

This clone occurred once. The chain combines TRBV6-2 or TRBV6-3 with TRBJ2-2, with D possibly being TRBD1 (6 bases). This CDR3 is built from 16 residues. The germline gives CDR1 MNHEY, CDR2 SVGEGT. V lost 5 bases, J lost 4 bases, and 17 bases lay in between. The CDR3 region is CASSQLGQKLTGELFF. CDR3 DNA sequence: TGTGCCAGCAGTCAACTCGGACAGAAACTCACCGGGGAGCTGTTTTTT.

The DNA for the CDR3 is TGTGCCACCAGTGACACCCGGGGGGACCAAAACATTCAGTACTTC. It specifies CATSDTRGDQNIQYF. The rearrangement uses TRBV24-1 and TRBJ2-4, with TRBD2 matching 7 bases. The CDR3 length is 15 residues. The J segment lost 5 bases and the V segment lost 4 bases, leaving 7 bases of the junction unmatched. Germline CDR1 KGHDR, CDR2 SFDVKD.

DNA for the CDR3: TGTGCCAGCAGCTCACAGGGTGGGAAAAGCAATCAGCCCCAGCATTTT. Amino acid sequence: CASSSQGGKSNQPQHF. The rearrangement uses TRBV6-2 or TRBV6-3 and TRBJ1-5, with a tentative D call TRBD1 (6 bases). The CDR3 spans 16 residues. V lost 6 bases and J lost 1, with 16 bases in between. CDR1 and CDR2 from the germline V gene are MNHEY and SVGEGT.